The 18 T cell receptor beta chains in this list originate from one sample, sequenced in a study of CD8+CD57+ T cells in acquired aplastic anemia. Template material for TCR beta VDJ and CDR3 profiling consisted of genomic DNA. TCRdb re-called the reads with MiXCR, one entry per CDR3 protein. The table has under 200,000 distinct CDR3 sequences, 55% to 70% seen once. The sequenced sample consisted of sorted CD4+, CD8+, or CD8+CD57+ T cells (not recorded which) from PBMCs. These receptor sequences come from a human donor in good health.

On this clonotype itself: The DNA is left out, because the CDR3 cannot be placed on it with certainty; the CDR3 is given as TCRdb lists it. The chain recombines TRBV2 with TRBJ1-2; TRBD1, the table's D call, lacks a check against the DNA. The CDR3 spans 20 residues, counting both ends. Germline assignment: CDR1 SNHLY and CDR2 FYNNEI. CDR3 residues: CASSAWTVNEQFFGGYGYTF.

This clonotype has ten or more counts. V is TRBV4-1 and J is TRBJ1-3; D remains unclear. V was cut by 0 bases and J by 0 bases, with 9 bases left in between. The CDR3 extends over 16 amino acids. Germline CDR1 and CDR2: MGHRA and YSYEKL. CDR3 nucleotide sequence: TGCGCCAGCAGCCAAGATGTGGTGTACTCTGGAAACACCATATATTTT. Translation: CASSQDVVYSGNTIYF.

This clonotype occurred a few times. The CDR3 protein is CASSPGQGTWEQYF. The CDR3 bases are TGTGCCAGCAGCCCCGGTCAGGGAACGTGGGAGCAGTACTTC. The chain couples TRBV7-6 to TRBJ2-7, with a weak D call TRBD1 (5 bases). The V gene's germline CDR1 is SGHVS and CDR2 FNYEAQ. The CDR3 extends over 14 amino acids. V was trimmed by 5 bases and J by 7 bases, leaving 18 bases between them.

The chain employs TRBV20-1 and TRBJ1-5; possible D gene TRBD1, 6 bases. Trimming left V 6 bases short and J 5 bases short, with 26 bases between. Germline lookup yields CDR1 DFQATT and CDR2 SNEGSKA (reference sequence). The CDR3 spans 17 residues. The CDR3 sequence is CSAKWEGDTGMDQPQHF. The CDR3 DNA follows: TGCAGTGCAAAGTGGGAGGGGGACACAGGGATGGATCAGCCCCAGCATTTT.

J is TRBJ2-5 and V is TRBV29-1; the match to TRBD1 covers 9 bases. The CDR3 has 17 residues. CDR1 and CDR2 from the germline V gene are SQVTM and ANQGSEA. Losses at the gene ends were 4 bases for V and 5 bases for J; bases not matched to a gene: 17. This CDR3 reads CSVVVSPGQGLWETQYF. The CDR3 DNA reads as TGCAGCGTTGTTGTGTCACCGGGACAGGGACTGTGGGAGACCCAGTACTTC.

The genes are TRBV10-3 and TRBJ2-3; 7 bases are shared with TRBD1. This CDR3 is 14 amino acids long. V trimming: 5 bases; J trimming: 5 bases; junction bases outside the gene matches: 7. Germline CDR1 is ENHRY and CDR2 is SYGVKD. The CDR3 reads CAISHQTGLDTQYF. DNA for the CDR3: TGTGCCATCAGTCATCAGACAGGGTTAGATACGCAGTATTTT.

The V and J genes are TRBV20-1 and TRBJ2-3; D gene ambiguous. Trimming shortened V by 3 bases and J by 2 bases, and 9 bases separated the two germline ends. Germline V CDR1 and CDR2: DFQATT, SNEGSKA (reference sequence). This CDR3 contains 13 residues. DNA for the CDR3: TGCAGTGCTAGCTTGTGGTCCACAGATACGCAGTATTTT. This translates into CSASLWSTDTQYF.

V usage is TRBV19 and J usage is TRBJ1-2; the D gene is possibly TRBD1 (5 bases). The CDR3 extends over 11 amino acids. Germline CDR1 LNHDA, CDR2 SQIVND (reference sequence). Trimming removed 10 bases at V and 5 bases at J, with 11 bases between. DNA of the CDR3: TGTGCCACCCGGTGGGGGTATGGCTACACCTTC. Its translation is CATRWGYGYTF.

This chain joins TRBV15 and TRBJ1-6; the D gene is possibly TRBD1 (6 bases). Germline CDR1 LNHNV, CDR2 YYDKDF (reference sequence). The CDR3 has 15 residues. Trimming took off 5 bases at V and 8 bases at J, with 16 bases between the two ends. CDR3 amino acids: CATSGSTGFDSPLHF. The CDR3 nucleotides are TGTGCCACCAGCGGATCCACAGGGTTTGATTCACCCCTCCACTTT.

This clonotype was counted a few times. J is TRBJ2-7 and V is TRBV12-3 or TRBV12-4; D possibly matches TRBD1 or TRBD2 (5 bases each). The V and J ends lost 6 bases and 3 bases respectively, with 15 bases between them. The CDR3 extends over 14 amino acids. The CDR3 is CASSKAGTDYEQYF. The CDR3 DNA is TGTGCCAGCAGCAAGGCAGGGACGGACTACGAGCAGTACTTC.

The chain employs TRBV24-1 and TRBJ2-1; unclear D gene. The CDR3 sequence is 13 residues long. Germline V CDR1 and CDR2: KGHDR, SFDVKD. Trimming took 7 bases from V and 4 from J, leaving 10 bases between them. The CDR3 nucleotides are TGTGCCACCAGGGGTGGCACTTACAATGAGCAGTTCTTC. Its translation: CATRGGTYNEQFF.

The V call is TRBV20-1, the J call TRBJ2-5; TRBD2 matches at 10 bases. CDR1 DFQATT and CDR2 SNEGSKA come from the germline V gene (reference sequence). This CDR3 spans 15 amino acids. The ends lost 4 bases at V and 2 bases at J; junction bases unmatched: 7. The chain's CDR3 is CSATSGGLEQETQYF. DNA for the CDR3: TGCAGTGCTACTAGCGGGGGACTCGAACAAGAGACCCAGTACTTC.

The sample holds many counts of this clonotype. The chain has TRBV20-1 and TRBJ1-4, with D maybe TRBD1 (5 bases). The CDR3 totals 19 residues. Trimming pared 4 bases from V and 0 bases from J, leaving 24 bases between. Germline CDR1 is DFQATT and CDR2 is SNEGSKA (reference sequence). The DNA for the CDR3 is TGCAGTGCTAAGGGAGTGGGGGTGGGGCTAGGTGCAACTAATGAAAAACTGTTTTTT. Translated, it gives CSAKGVGVGLGATNEKLFF.

The rearrangement uses TRBV19 and TRBJ1-6; 9 bases are a match to TRBD1. J was trimmed by 11 bases and V by 2 bases; bases with no gene match: 7. Germline values: CDR1 LNHDA, CDR2 SQIVND (reference sequence). The CDR3 sequence is 15 residues long. CDR3 sequence: CASSITGQGMTPLHF. The CDR3, as DNA: TGTGCCAGTAGTATAACGGGACAGGGTATGACACCCCTCCACTTT.

The rearrangement links TRBV19 to TRBJ2-1; 8 positions match TRBD2. Germline values: CDR1 LNHDA, CDR2 SQIVND (reference sequence). CDR3 length: 14 residues. Losses at the gene ends were 4 bases for V and 4 bases for J; bases not matched to a gene: 3. This chain's CDR3 is CASSRGTRYNEQFF. Written as DNA, the CDR3 is TGTGCCAGTAGTAGGGGGACTAGATACAATGAGCAGTTCTTC. The full variable domain, completed using reference TRBV19 and TRBJ2-1, is DGGITQSPKYLFRKEGQNVTLSCEQNLNHDAMYWYRQDPGQGLRLIYYSQIVNDFQKGDIAEGYSVSREKKESFPLTVTSAQKNPTAFYLCASSRGTRYNEQFFGPGTRLTVL.

The chain is built from TRBV2 and TRBJ2-5; 7 bases map to TRBD1. This CDR3 spans 14 amino acids. V shed 10 bases, J shed 4 bases, and the junction held 12 bases outside the gene matches. Germline V gene data show CDR1 as SNHLY and CDR2 as FYNNEI. CDR3 residues: CATSQGLIGETQYF. The CDR3 DNA reads as TGTGCCACTTCACAGGGGTTAATAGGAGAGACCCAGTACTTC. The full variable domain, in which reference TRBV2 and TRBJ2-5 provide the parts outside the CDR3, is EPEVTQTPSHQVTQMGQEVILRCVPISNHLYFYWYRQILGQKVEFLVSFYNNEISEKSEIFDDQFSVERPDGSNFTLKIRSTKLEDSAMYFCATSQGLIGETQYFGPGTRLLVL.

The gene calls are TRBV2 and TRBJ2-5, with a tentative D call TRBD1 (6 bases). V was clipped by 8 bases and J by 4 bases, with 17 bases between them. CDR3 length equals 14 residues. Germline V lookup: CDR1 SNHLY, CDR2 FYNNEI. CDR3 bases: TGTGCCAGCGCGATGGGGGCACGTGGAGAGACCCAGTACTTC. It is translated as CASAMGARGETQYF.

The chain combines TRBV10-1 with TRBJ2-7; D is unclear. From germline, CDR1 is WNHNN and CDR2 SYGVQD (reference sequence). There are 14 residues in the CDR3. Deletions cut 2 bases from V and 5 bases from J, with 13 bases between. The CDR3 nucleotides read TGCGCCAGCAGTGAGGGTTCCCAAGGCGACGAGCAGTACTTC. It encodes CASSEGSQGDEQYF.